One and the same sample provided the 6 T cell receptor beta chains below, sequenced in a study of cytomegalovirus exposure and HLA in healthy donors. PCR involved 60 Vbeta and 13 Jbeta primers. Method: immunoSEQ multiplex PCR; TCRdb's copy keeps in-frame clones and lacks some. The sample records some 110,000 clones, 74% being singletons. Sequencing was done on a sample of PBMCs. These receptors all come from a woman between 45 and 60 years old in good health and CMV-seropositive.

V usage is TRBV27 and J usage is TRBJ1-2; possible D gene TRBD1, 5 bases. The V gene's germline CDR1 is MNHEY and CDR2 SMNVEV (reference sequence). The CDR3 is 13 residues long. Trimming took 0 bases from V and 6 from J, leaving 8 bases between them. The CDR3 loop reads CASSLSGDDGYTF. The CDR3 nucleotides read TGTGCCAGCAGTTTATCAGGGGATGATGGCTACACCTTC.

The CDR3: CASSFPTSSSYEQYF. The DNA for the CDR3 is TGTGCCAGCAGCTTCCCGACTAGCAGTAGCTACGAGCAGTACTTC. The J gene is TRBJ2-7, the V gene TRBV5-4; 7 bases align to TRBD2. The CDR3 extends over 15 amino acids. Trimming took 2 bases from V and 3 from J; bases not matched to a gene: 8. Germline V gives CDR1 SGHNT, CDR2 YYREEE (reference sequence).

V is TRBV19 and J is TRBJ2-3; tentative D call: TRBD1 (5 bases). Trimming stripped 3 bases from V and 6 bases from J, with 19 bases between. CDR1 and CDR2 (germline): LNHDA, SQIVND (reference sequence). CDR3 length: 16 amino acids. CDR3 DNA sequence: TGTGCCAGTAGTATCGCGACAGCTCCGCTGCAGGATACGCAGTATTTT. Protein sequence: CASSIATAPLQDTQYF.

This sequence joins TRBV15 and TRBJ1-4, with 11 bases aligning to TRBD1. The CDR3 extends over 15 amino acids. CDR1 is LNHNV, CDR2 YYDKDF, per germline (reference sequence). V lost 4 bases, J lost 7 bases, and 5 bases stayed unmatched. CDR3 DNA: TGTGCCACCAGCATTTTAGGGACAGGGGGTGAAAAACTGTTTTTT. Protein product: CATSILGTGGEKLFF.

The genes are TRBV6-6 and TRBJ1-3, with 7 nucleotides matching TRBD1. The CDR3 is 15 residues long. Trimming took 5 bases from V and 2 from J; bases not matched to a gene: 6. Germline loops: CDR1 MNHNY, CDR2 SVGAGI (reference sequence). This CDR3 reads CASSTTGAAGNTIYF. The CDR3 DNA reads TGTGCCAGCAGTACAACAGGGGCGGCTGGAAACACCATATATTTT.

CDR3 DNA sequence: TGTGCCTGGAGGGACAGGACGAAGACCCAGTACTTC. Translated, it gives CAWRDRTKTQYF. This chain connects TRBV30 to TRBJ2-5, with TRBD1 identical over 7 bases. The germline V gene has CDR1 GTSNPN and CDR2 SVGIG (reference sequence). Trimming took 3 bases from V and 6 from J; bases not matched to a gene: 4. The CDR3 is 12 residues long.